This T cell receptor beta chain came from a study of T cell responses to AZD1222 COVID-19 vaccine. The protocol was immunoSEQ multiplex PCR, while the TCRdb copy is restricted to in-frame clones and leaves out a portion. The sample lists about 79,000 clones; around 80% were seen once. The J segment lost 2 bases and the V segment lost 2 bases, leaving 8 bases of the junction unmatched. The CDR3 has 18 residues. Germline V gene data show CDR1 as MNHEY and CDR2 as SVGEGT. V is TRBV6-2 or TRBV6-3 and J is TRBJ2-6; TRBD1 agrees at 8 bases. Source: peripheral blood, taken on day 0 of AZD1222 vaccination. The receptor's source is an adult in good health. As DNA, the CDR3 is TGTGCCAGCAGTTACAATATCAGGGGGCGGGCTGGGGCCAACGTCCTGACTTTC. Amino acids: CASSYNIRGRAGANVLTF.